The present T cell receptor (beta chain) was sequenced within a study of T cell responses to AZD1222 COVID-19 vaccine. Per germline, CDR1 MNHEY and CDR2 SVGAGI. V shed 7 bases, J shed 10 bases, and the junction held 14 bases outside the gene matches. The CDR3 extends over 15 amino acids. This table comes from immunoSEQ multiplex PCR, and its TCRdb copy is limited to in-frame clones, with some not included. The sample records some 110,000 clones, 75% to 90% being singletons. The TCR originated in an adult who received the AZD1222 COVID-19 vaccine. The genes are TRBV6-5 and TRBJ2-1; 9 nucleotides match TRBD2. Sequencing was performed on peripheral blood, taken 28 days after the second AZD1222 dose. This CDR3 reads CASTRGIAGDGEQFF. In DNA, the CDR3 is TGTGCCAGCACCCGAGGAATAGCGGGAGATGGAGAGCAGTTCTTC.